This T cell receptor beta chain was documented in a study of vaccination and CD4 T cells after COVID-19 (dated by TCRdb to between 2021 and 2024). About the study as a whole: Convalescent patients had a positive SARS-CoV-2 result on nasal swab PCR, and of these patients, about ten had mild disease and one had severe disease. In under 13 COVID-19 convalescent patients and a few infection-naive healthy vaccine recipients, researchers compared the spike-specific CD4+ TCR repertoire from before mRNA vaccination with the repertoire from after. As controls, cultures received a CEFX viral epitope pool (the positive control), an HIV-1 Nef peptide pool (the negative control), or no peptide at all. Each participant got two doses of either the Pfizer-BioNTech BNT162b2 vaccine (n=8) or the Moderna mRNA-1273 vaccine (n=2). Post-vaccine blood samples were obtained a median of roughly 75 days after the second vaccine dose, with a range of about 13 to 241 days. Post-COVID blood samples from convalescent patients were collected a median of roughly 100 days after diagnosis, with a range of 35 to 161 days. Six males and four females were included in the convalescent cohort, with two Hispanic individuals, seven Caucasians, two Asians and one multiracial person represented. Culture stimuli were overlapping spike peptide pools from SARS-CoV-2 and from the common cold coronaviruses HCoV-NL63, HCoV-OC43 and HCoV-229E.

This sample's treatment or condition label indicates: roughly ten-day PBMC culture with coronavirus spike peptide pools or control peptides (ViraFEST assay). The study used the ViraFEST assay, which expanded antigen-specific T cells with peptide pools and then identified expanded clonotypes by TCR sequencing. The convalescent patients' positive SARS-CoV-2 PCR tests were from March to December 2020, which was before the Alpha, Beta and Delta variants emerged in the United States. Each well held around 2 million PBMCs cultured with approximately 9.1 ug/ml peptide pools in IMDM containing approximately 5% human AB serum and 10 IU/ml IL-2. Half of the culture medium was replaced with fresh IL-2-containing medium on days 3 and 7. CD4+ T cells were isolated after around 11 days of culture through negative selection using the EasySep CD4+ T cell isolation kit. PBMCs were separated from whole blood using Ficoll-Paque Plus gradient centrifugation and then either used fresh or cryopreserved at -140C. In general, triplicate wells were set up for every culture condition.

The CDR3 sequence holds 13 residues, the cysteine and phenylalanine included. The CDR3 DNA has 39 bases and is translated from base 1. CDR1 and CDR2 are read off the germline V gene as MNHNS and SASEGT. The junction shows trimming of 10 bases on V and 2 bases on J, and the gene matches do not reach 4 bases of it. Libraries came from PCR. TCR sequencing of DNA from cultured CD4+ T cells used the Oncomine TCR Beta short-read assay at the Johns Hopkins FTIC core. Genomic DNA was extracted from the cultured CD4+ T cells with the QIAamp micro DNA kit. Oncomine TCR Beta libraries from cultured CD4+ T cells were pooled using unique dual indexes and sequenced on an Illumina iSeq 100. Per the source publication's procedure: Non-productive sequences were filtered out, and CDR3s that did not start with C, did not end with F or W, or were shorter than 7 amino acids were discarded. Antigen-specific clonotypes were identified using the MANAFEST web application through comparison of peptide-stimulated wells with reference and other culture wells. An FDR below 0.05, an odds ratio above 5, and a productive frequency above 0.1% in at least two of three replicate wells were required for clones to be considered positive. A clonotype counted as cross-reactive if it showed significant expansion both in the SARS-CoV-2 spike wells and in at least one common cold coronavirus spike condition. Levenshtein distances (stringdist) and unrooted phylogenetic trees (ape) in R version 3.6.1 were used to assess CDR3 homology. The raw public reads went through TCRdb reprocessing: fastp at Q25, MiXCR clone calling, in-frame beta chains kept. One record per CDR3 amino acid sequence lists the most common genes and DNA. These V and J calls rely on TCRdb rather than the paper's analysis. Across this sample there are around 12,000 distinct CDR3 sequences, with about 45% seen only once. The ten top clones hold more than 10% of the sample.

As regards this clonotype: No antigen is known for it. Base qualities are missing; no much larger clone stands one base away.

Results and caveats for the whole study, not just this receptor: Of the vaccine-specific clones in convalescent patients, 304 of 307, or nearly all, reacted only to SARS-CoV-2 spike and did not cross-react with common cold coronaviruses. The median number of SARS-CoV-2-reactive clonotypes rose from around 22 after infection to roughly 38 after vaccination, but the change was not significant. In convalescent patients, a median approximately 86% of post-vaccine SARS-CoV-2-reactive clones were detected only after vaccination, suggesting vaccine-specific priming. Relatively few convalescent patients were included in the study, and early timepoints after natural infection were not analyzed.

The chain couples TRBV6-1 to TRBJ2-7; 11 bases in between match TRBD2. This TCR was sampled from a human donor who had recovered from COVID-19. Sequencing was done on a sample of CD4+ T cells from blood, cultured in vitro. The encoded CDR3 is CATASGRTYEQYF. The sequenced DNA is TGTGCCACCGCTAGCGGGAGGACCTACGAGCAGTACTTC.